Presented here are 28 T cell receptor beta chains from one specimen sequenced in a study of tumor and adjacent non-tumor tissue in lung cancer. The library came from three nested PCR rounds adapted from ARM-PCR protocols. Using its own MiXCR run on the multiplex PCR reads, TCRdb lists one record per CDR3 protein. The table lists under 250,000 distinct CDR3 sequences, 71% of them singletons. This sample's RNA came from whole unsorted tissue. Sequencing was performed on lung tumor tissue. Receptor source: a man in his fifties or sixties with non-small cell lung cancer.

The chain uses TRBV2 and TRBJ2-1, with a weak D call TRBD1 (6 bases). CDR1 is SNHLY and CDR2 is FYNNEI in the germline V gene. Trimming removed 1 base from V and 3 bases from J, with 7 bases in between. The CDR3 is 14 residues long. This CDR3 reads CASSEGRGYNEQFF. CDR3 nucleotides: TGTGCCAGCAGTGAAGGCAGGGGCTACAATGAGCAGTTCTTC.

The J gene is TRBJ1-2, the V gene TRBV7-2; D uncertain. Germline CDR1 and CDR2: SGHTA and FQGNSA. The CDR3 is made up of 13 amino acids. V lost 1 base and J 2 bases, leaving 5 bases between the germline ends. The CDR3 coding sequence is TGTGCCAGCAGCTTAGGCGACAACTATGGCTACACCTTC. Translated: CASSLGDNYGYTF.

This clonotype was recorded at least ten times. The chain recombines TRBV6-6 with TRBJ1-5, with D possibly TRBD1 on 5 matching bases. Germline V gene data show CDR1 as MNHNY and CDR2 as SVGAGI (reference sequence). This CDR3 region has 15 residues. Trimming pared 2 bases from V and 3 bases from J, leaving 11 bases between. The CDR3 spells CASSYGTTYNQPQHF. For the CDR3, the DNA is TGTGCCAGCAGTTACGGGACCACCTACAATCAGCCCCAGCATTTT.

This chain links TRBV14 with TRBJ2-7; tentatively, D is TRBD1 or TRBD2 (5 bases each). This CDR3 region has 15 residues. Germline V lookup: CDR1 SGHDN, CDR2 FVKESK. V lost 1 base and J 3 bases, leaving 13 bases between the germline ends. This CDR3 reads CASSQGSGSFYEQYF. CDR3 nucleotides: TGTGCCAGCAGCCAAGGATCAGGGAGTTTCTACGAGCAGTACTTC. The variable domain in full, with the rest retrieved from reference TRBV14 and TRBJ2-7, is EAGVTQFPSHSVIEKGQTVTLRCDPISGHDNLYWYRRVMGKEIKFLLHFVKESKQDESGMPNNRFLAERTGGTYSTLKVQPAELEDSGVYFCASSQGSGSFYEQYFGPGTRLTVT.

In this sample, this clonotype turned up a few times. One base away lies a much larger clone, so this may be a sequencing read error. The chain carries TRBV20-1 and TRBJ1-1; 7 nucleotides match TRBD1. The CDR3 spans 13 residues. The germline gives CDR1 DFQATT, CDR2 SNEGSKA (reference sequence). The CDR3 region has the DNA TGCAGCTTAAACAGGGGACCGAACACTGAAACTTTCTTT. Its translation is CSLNRGPNTETFF.

This clonotype was counted many times. The CDR3 DNA sequence: TGCAGTGCTAGACCCCAGGGTACTCAATCAGCGACCCAGCATTTT. This codes for CSARPQGTQSATQHF. The chain couples TRBV20-1 to TRBJ1-5, with D possibly being TRBD1 (5 bases). The CDR3 spans 15 residues. Germline V gene lookup returns CDR1 DFQATT and CDR2 SNEGSKA (reference sequence). V was trimmed by 2 bases and J by 11 bases, leaving 22 bases between them.

The chain uses TRBV12-3 or TRBV12-4 and TRBJ2-3; 9 bases match TRBD1. The CDR3 runs to 16 residues. V lost 7 bases and J lost 5; bases outside the gene matches: 13. The CDR3 loop reads CASTRQGEGLRDTQYF. CDR3 DNA: TGTGCCAGCACCCGACAGGGGGAGGGCCTTCGAGATACGCAGTATTTT.

This clonotype was seen a few times. This chain uses TRBV24-1 with TRBJ2-1; tentative D call: TRBD1 (6 bases). The V end lost 12 bases, the J end lost 3 bases, and 11 bases lay between the germline ends. Germline CDR1 and CDR2: KGHDR and SFDVKD. This CDR3 has 12 residues. CDR3 amino acids: CAAGQYYNEQFF. The CDR3 DNA reads as TGTGCCGCTGGACAGTACTACAATGAGCAGTTCTTC.

Of note for this clonotype: At one end the junction does not follow the germline gene, possibly because of a read error. The V gene is TRBV11-1, the J gene TRBJ2-1; 10 positions match TRBD2. CDR1 is SGHAT and CDR2 is FQDESV in the germline V gene (reference sequence). This CDR3 spans 17 amino acids. CDR3 bases: TGTGCCAGCAGCTTATCTCGGCTAGCGGGAGTCCACAACGAGCAGTTCTTC. It translates to CASSLSRLAGVHNEQFF.

The chain combines TRBV20-1 with TRBJ2-3; possibly TRBD2 for D (6 bases). Between the trimmed V and J ends, which lost 7 bases and 7 bases, there was a span of 21 bases. Germline CDR1 is DFQATT and CDR2 is SNEGSKA (reference sequence). The CDR3 consists of 14 residues. This CDR3 is CSVSGGRKTNTQYF. The CDR3 DNA is TGCAGTGTTAGCGGTGGGAGGAAGACAAATACGCAGTATTTT.

V usage is TRBV20-1 and J usage is TRBJ2-1, with 13 bases identical to TRBD2. After removal of 6 bases from V and 4 bases from J, the junction contained 12 bases not matched to a gene. In germline, CDR1 is DFQATT, CDR2 SNEGSKA (reference sequence). The CDR3 runs to 17 residues. For the CDR3, the DNA is TGCAGTGCACCGACTAGCGGGGGGTCCTCCGTATACAATGAGCAGTTCTTC. Protein: CSAPTSGGSSVYNEQFF.

Comment on this clonotype: This may be a read error, as it is one base from a much larger clone. CDR3 residues: CASSQPTGSYGYTF. DNA of the CDR3: TGTGCCAGCAGCCAACCCACAGGCAGCTATGGCTACACCTTC. The chain employs TRBV4-2 and TRBJ1-2; tentatively, D is TRBD1 (5 bases). Germline lookup yields CDR1 LGHNA and CDR2 YNFKEQ. Trimming took 2 bases from V and 4 from J, leaving 11 bases between them. This CDR3 comprises 14 residues.

The V and J genes are TRBV5-1 and TRBJ2-3; D is perhaps TRBD1 (5 bases). The germline V gene encodes CDR1 SGHRS and CDR2 YFSETQ. The CDR3 covers 18 residues. The V end was cut by 7 bases, the J end by 5 bases, with 29 bases between. The CDR3 DNA reads TGCGCCAGCTTATCCGGACCCATAAGGGCAGGGTCAAGAGATACGCAGTATTTT. Encoded protein: CASLSGPIRAGSRDTQYF.

This chain connects TRBV20-1 to TRBJ2-2; 7 bases map to TRBD1. CDR3 length: 15 residues. The germline V gene has CDR1 DFQATT and CDR2 SNEGSKA (reference sequence). V lost 2 bases and J lost 3; bases outside the gene matches: 6. CDR3 sequence: CSARPTTGYTGELFF. For the CDR3, the DNA is TGCAGTGCTAGACCCACGACAGGGTACACCGGGGAGCTGTTTTTT.

As concerns this clonotype: A read error may produce the germline difference seen at one junction end. V and J are TRBV10-2 and TRBJ1-1; tentatively, D is TRBD1 (5 bases). Germline V gene data show CDR1 as WSHSY and CDR2 as SAAADI. The CDR3 runs 15 residues. In DNA form, the CDR3 reads TGCGCCAGCAGTGGGTCACGGGGGGTGCGGACTGGAGCTTTCTTT. Translation: CASSGSRGVRTGAFF.

Notes on this clonotype: One end of the junction is discordant with germline, which a read error may explain. The CDR3 nucleotides read TGTGCCAGCAGCCAAGGTATCGGTACAGGGGCCTCTAGGGCCAACGTCCTGACTTTC. Encoded protein: CASSQGIGTGASRANVLTF. This chain joins TRBV4-2 and TRBJ2-6, with TRBD1 matching over 7 bases. The length of the CDR3 is 19 residues. In germline, CDR1 is LGHNA, CDR2 YNFKEQ.

The chain has TRBV6-1 and TRBJ1-4; 9 nucleotides agree with TRBD1. The length of the CDR3 is 15 residues. Germline lookup yields CDR1 MNHNS and CDR2 SASEGT. With 0 bases clipped from V and 11 bases from J, the junction kept 7 bases outside the gene matches. The CDR3 DNA reads as TGTGCCAGCAGTGAAGCGACTGGGACAGGGCGTAAACTGTTTTTT. Residues: CASSEATGTGRKLFF.

Of note for this clonotype: At one of its ends the junction is not consistent with the germline gene, which may arise from a read error. The chain recombines TRBV11-2 with TRBJ2-1; the D is unclear. The CDR3 loop spans 13 amino acids. CDR1 is SGHAT, CDR2 FQNNGV, per germline. CDR3 bases: TGTGTCAGCAGATCTGCGTTTTACAATGAGCAGTTCTTC. Translating it yields CVSRSAFYNEQFF.

This clonotype was counted once. The conserved closing phenylalanine or tryptophan is absent in this CDR3, likely reflecting a read error. The gene calls are TRBV6-2 or TRBV6-3 and TRBJ2-5; 9 bases are shared with TRBD1. The V gene's germline CDR1 is MNHEY and CDR2 SVGEGT. The CDR3 loop spans 14 amino acids. The J segment lost 4 bases and the V segment lost 6 bases, leaving 6 bases of the junction unmatched. For the CDR3, the DNA is TGTGCCAGCAGACAGGGGGCGAATTTAGAGACCCAGTACTCT. Translated: CASRQGANLETQYS.

This clonotype showed up many times. The chain carries TRBV5-5 and TRBJ1-6; no reliable D call. Trimming stripped 0 bases from V and 3 bases from J, with 10 bases between. CDR1 is SGHKS and CDR2 is YYEKEE in the germline V gene (reference sequence). The CDR3 is 16 amino acids. The CDR3 nucleotides are TGTGCCAGCAGCTTGGGTAAAATCGACTATAATTCACCCCTCCACTTT. It yields the protein CASSLGKIDYNSPLHF.

Comments on this clonotype: This sequence may be a read error, since a much larger clone differs from it by one base. V gene TRBV20-1 combines with J gene TRBJ2-5, with 12 bases matching TRBD2. V dropped 8 bases and J dropped 7; count of bases not matched to a gene: 14. The germline CDR1 and CDR2 sequences are DFQATT and SNEGSKA (reference sequence). CDR3 size: 15 residues. The CDR3 here is CSTLPGLAGEGTQYF. CDR3 bases: TGCAGTACCCTACCGGGACTAGCGGGCGAGGGGACCCAGTACTTC.

Points on this clonotype: A much larger clone sits a single nucleotide away, making a read error possible. The chain has TRBV29-1 and TRBJ1-2, with D uncertain. Germline assignment: CDR1 SQVTM and CDR2 ANQGSEA. There are 10 residues in the CDR3. The CDR3 DNA is TGCAGCGTCCGCGAGTATGGCTACGCCTTC. Residues: CSVREYGYAF.

Notes on this clonotype: At one end, the junction sequence differs from germline, possibly due to a read error. The chain employs TRBV20-1 and TRBJ2-3; possible D gene TRBD2, 5 bases. Germline V gene sequence: CDR1 DFQATT, CDR2 SNEGSKA (reference sequence). This CDR3 has 13 residues. The CDR3: CSARRDSPDMQYF. CDR3 bases: TGCAGTGCTAGACGGGATAGCCCAGATATGCAGTATTTT.

The chain uses TRBV6-5 and TRBJ1-5; D remains ambiguous. Germline loops: CDR1 MNHEY, CDR2 SVGAGI. The CDR3 spans 16 residues. Trimming left V 6 bases short and J 6 bases short, with 21 bases between. Written as DNA, the CDR3 is TGTGCCAGCAGCCAACAAGGCCTGGGAGGCAGTCAGCCCCAGCATTTT. It is translated as CASSQQGLGGSQPQHF.

Notes on this clonotype: It is likely a read error, because the conserved phenylalanine at the end of the CDR3 is missing. The genes are TRBV6-1 and TRBJ1-3; the D is unclear. Germline V gives CDR1 MNHNS, CDR2 SASEGT. The CDR3 runs 13 residues. The CDR3, as DNA: TGTGCCAGCTGTGAAGGTCCACCGGGCACCATATATTCT. This translates into CASCEGPPGTIYS.

The chain links TRBV20-1 to TRBJ2-3; a possible D gene is TRBD2 (5 bases). Germline V gene data show CDR1 as DFQATT and CDR2 as SNEGSKA (reference sequence). This CDR3 contains 14 residues. CDR3 region: CRAELTGKTDTQYF. DNA of the CDR3: TGCAGAGCTGAACTAACGGGGAAGACAGATACGCAGTATTTT.

The genes are TRBV4-2 and TRBJ2-3, with 12 bases fitting TRBD2. The germline CDR1 and CDR2 sequences are LGHNA and YNFKEQ. This CDR3 spans 18 amino acids. V lost 0 bases, J lost 3 bases, and 7 bases stayed unmatched. This CDR3 is CASSQDLAGGPGTDTQYF. In nucleotides, the CDR3 is TGTGCCAGCAGCCAAGATCTAGCGGGGGGGCCAGGGACAGATACGCAGTATTTT.

The rearrangement links TRBV5-6 to TRBJ2-5; 7 positions agree with TRBD2. Germline CDR1 and CDR2: SGHDT and YYEEEE. CDR3 length equals 15 residues. J gave up 4 bases and V 1 base, and 7 bases lay outside the gene matches. The CDR3: CASSLLADVLETQYF. Written as DNA, the CDR3 is TGTGCCAGCAGCTTGCTAGCGGACGTTCTAGAGACCCAGTACTTC.